One and the same sample provided the 8 T cell receptor beta chains below, sequenced in a study of early T cells in non-severe SARS-CoV-2 infection. TCRdb analysed the 5' RACE reads with MiXCR anew, one entry per CDR3 protein. Of around 58,000 distinct CDR3 sequences listed, roughly 7.6% were seen once; the top ten hold over 9.5%. The sequences come from whole blood, collected at baseline. The receptor source for this set is an adult who was a healthcare worker with PCR-confirmed SARS-CoV-2 infection or an uninfected control (not recorded which).

Ten or more counts support this clonotype. The genes are TRBV12-3 or TRBV12-4 and TRBJ2-4; 10 bases map to TRBD2. CDR3 length: 16 amino acids. The J segment lost 2 bases and the V segment lost 6 bases, leaving 7 bases of the junction unmatched. As DNA, the CDR3 is TGTGCCAGCAGGACGACTAGCGGGCAAACCAAAAACATTCAGTACTTC. This gives the protein CASRTTSGQTKNIQYF.

The chain uses TRBV2 and TRBJ2-3; TRBD2 matches at 10 bases. In germline, CDR1 is SNHLY, CDR2 FYNNEI. The CDR3 sequence is 16 residues long. V was pared by 0 bases and J by 2 bases, with 2 bases of the junction left unmatched. The CDR3 DNA reads TGTGCCAGCAGTGAAGCGGGACTAGCGACCACAGATACGCAGTATTTT. Its translation is CASSEAGLATTDTQYF.

This clonotype was found a few times. The germline gene is not matched at one end of the junction; a read error may be the cause. J is TRBJ2-7 and V is TRBV20-1; D is unclear. From germline, CDR1 is DFQATT and CDR2 SNEGSKA (reference sequence). The CDR3 extends over 15 amino acids. The CDR3 loop is CSARESLGSSYEQHF. As DNA, the CDR3 is TGCAGTGCTAGAGAGTCACTGGGAAGCTCCTACGAGCAGCACTTC.

This clonotype turned up a few times. The chain is built from TRBV7-6 and TRBJ2-3; D might be TRBD2 (6 bases). CDR1 and CDR2 from the germline V gene are SGHVS and FNYEAQ. The V end lost 3 bases, the J end lost 1 base, and 11 bases lay between the germline ends. The CDR3 extends over 15 amino acids. The CDR3 region is CASSFLAERTDTQYF. CDR3 sequence (DNA): TGTGCCAGCAGCTTCTTAGCGGAACGCACAGATACGCAGTATTTT.

This clonotype was recorded a few times. This chain connects TRBV18 to TRBJ2-3; D gene uncertain. The germline V gene has CDR1 KGHSH and CDR2 LQKENI. V shed 3 bases and J shed 1 base, with 14 bases lying between them. The CDR3 runs 16 residues. CDR3 loop: CASSPRPARGTDTQYF. The CDR3 bases are TGTGCCAGCTCACCTCGACCGGCTCGAGGCACAGATACGCAGTATTTT.

This clonotype was recorded a few times. As DNA, the CDR3 is TGCAGCGTTGTCCCGGAGGTGCTAGCGGGAGGGCAACCAGATACGCAGTATTTT. Protein sequence: CSVVPEVLAGGQPDTQYF. The genes are TRBV29-1 and TRBJ2-3; 12 bases agree with TRBD2. V gave up 4 bases and J gave up 4 bases; unmatched junction bases: 15. The CDR3 covers 18 residues. CDR1 and CDR2 (germline): SQVTM, ANQGSEA.

The V call is TRBV6-2 or TRBV6-3, the J call TRBJ2-1; D is uncertain. This CDR3 region has 11 residues. Trimming took 2 bases from V and 8 from J, leaving 4 bases between them. Germline assignment: CDR1 MNHEY and CDR2 SVGEGT. CDR3 DNA: TGTGCCAGCAGTTACGGCCATGAGCAGTTCTTC. It codes for CASSYGHEQFF.

Comment on this clonotype: One end of the junction fails to match germline, which may point to a read error. This chain uses TRBV6-2 or TRBV6-3 with TRBJ2-1, with D perhaps TRBD1 (6 bases). The CDR3 is 13 residues long. Germline V lookup: CDR1 MNHEY, CDR2 SVGEGT. Here the CDR3 reads CASGVGHYSEQFF. The DNA of the CDR3 is TGTGCCAGCGGGGTGGGACACTACAGTGAGCAGTTCTTC.